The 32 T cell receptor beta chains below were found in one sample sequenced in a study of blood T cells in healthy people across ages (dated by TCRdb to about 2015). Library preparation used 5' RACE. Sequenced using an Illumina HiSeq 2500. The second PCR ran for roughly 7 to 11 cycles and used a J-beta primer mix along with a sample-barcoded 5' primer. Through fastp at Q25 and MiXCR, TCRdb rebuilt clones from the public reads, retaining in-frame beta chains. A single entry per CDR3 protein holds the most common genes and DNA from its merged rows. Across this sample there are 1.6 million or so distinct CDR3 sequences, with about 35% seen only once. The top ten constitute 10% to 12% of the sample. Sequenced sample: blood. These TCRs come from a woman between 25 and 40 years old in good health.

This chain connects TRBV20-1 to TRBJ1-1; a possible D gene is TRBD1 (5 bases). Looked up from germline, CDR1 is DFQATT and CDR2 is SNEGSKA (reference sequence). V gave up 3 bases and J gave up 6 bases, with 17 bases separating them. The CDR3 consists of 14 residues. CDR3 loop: CSARASGGIAEAFF. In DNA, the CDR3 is TGCAGTGCTAGGGCTTCGGGGGGGATCGCTGAAGCTTTCTTT.

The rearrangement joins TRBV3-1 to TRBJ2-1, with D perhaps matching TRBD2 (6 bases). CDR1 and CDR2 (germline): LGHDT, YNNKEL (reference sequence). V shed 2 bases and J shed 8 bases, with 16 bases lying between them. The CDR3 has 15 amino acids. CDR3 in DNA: TGTGCCAGCAGCCAACGGGGACTCCCGGGGGATGAGCAGTTCTTC. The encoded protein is CASSQRGLPGDEQFF.

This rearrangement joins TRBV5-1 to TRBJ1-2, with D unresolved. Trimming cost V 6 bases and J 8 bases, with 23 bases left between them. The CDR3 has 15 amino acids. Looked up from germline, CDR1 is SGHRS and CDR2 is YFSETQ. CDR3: CASKPGLGLEVGYTF. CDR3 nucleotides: TGCGCCAGCAAACCCGGACTCGGACTTGAAGTGGGCTACACCTTC.

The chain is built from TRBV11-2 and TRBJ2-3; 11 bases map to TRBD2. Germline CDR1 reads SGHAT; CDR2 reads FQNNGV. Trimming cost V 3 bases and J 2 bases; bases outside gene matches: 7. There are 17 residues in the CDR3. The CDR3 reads CASSLERTSGFTDTQYF. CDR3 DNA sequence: TGTGCCAGCAGCTTGGAACGGACTAGCGGGTTCACAGATACGCAGTATTTT.

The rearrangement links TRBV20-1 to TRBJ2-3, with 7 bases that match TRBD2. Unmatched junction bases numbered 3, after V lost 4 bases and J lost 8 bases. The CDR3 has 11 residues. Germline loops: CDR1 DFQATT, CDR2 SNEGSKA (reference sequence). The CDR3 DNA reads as TGCAGTGCTATATTAGCGGGTACGCAGTATTTT. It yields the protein CSAILAGTQYF.

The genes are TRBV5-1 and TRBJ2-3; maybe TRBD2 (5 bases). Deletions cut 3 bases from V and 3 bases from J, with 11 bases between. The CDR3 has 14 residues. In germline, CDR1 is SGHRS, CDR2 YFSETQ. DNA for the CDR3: TGCGCCAGCAGCTCCAGAGGGATGACAGATACGCAGTATTTT. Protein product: CASSSRGMTDTQYF.

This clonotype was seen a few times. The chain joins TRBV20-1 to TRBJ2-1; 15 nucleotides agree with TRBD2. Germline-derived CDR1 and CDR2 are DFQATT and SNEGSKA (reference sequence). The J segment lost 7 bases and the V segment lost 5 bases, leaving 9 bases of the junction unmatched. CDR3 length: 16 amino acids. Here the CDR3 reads CSARHPGLAGGNEQFF. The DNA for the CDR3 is TGCAGTGCTCGCCACCCGGGACTAGCGGGAGGAAATGAGCAGTTCTTC.

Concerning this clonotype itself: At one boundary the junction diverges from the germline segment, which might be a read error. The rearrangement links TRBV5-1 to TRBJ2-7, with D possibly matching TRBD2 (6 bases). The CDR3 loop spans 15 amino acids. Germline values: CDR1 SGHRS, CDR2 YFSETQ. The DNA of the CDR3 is TGCGCCAGCGGCTTAATGGGACTTACGAACTACGAGCAGTACTTC. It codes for CASGLMGLTNYEQYF.

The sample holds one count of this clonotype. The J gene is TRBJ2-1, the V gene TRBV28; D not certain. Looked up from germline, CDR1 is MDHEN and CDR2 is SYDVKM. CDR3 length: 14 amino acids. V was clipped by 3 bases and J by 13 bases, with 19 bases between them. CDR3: CASSLPEYQETQFF. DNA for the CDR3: TGTGCCAGCAGTTTGCCAGAGTACCAAGAGACCCAGTTCTTC.

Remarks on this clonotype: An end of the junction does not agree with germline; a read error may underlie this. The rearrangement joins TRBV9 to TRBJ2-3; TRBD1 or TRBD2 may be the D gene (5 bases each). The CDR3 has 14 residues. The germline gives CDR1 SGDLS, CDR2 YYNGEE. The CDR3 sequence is CASSLGPNTNTQYF. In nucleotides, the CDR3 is TGTGCCAGCAGCCTGGGACCAAACACAAATACGCAGTATTTT.

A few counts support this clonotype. The CDR3 loop is CASSLVGQGREQYF. The CDR3, as DNA: TGTGCCAGCAGTTTAGTGGGACAGGGGAGGGAGCAGTACTTC. This chain connects TRBV28 to TRBJ2-5; 10 positions agree with TRBD1. V shed 2 bases and J 11 bases; nucleotides not matched to a gene: 8. The germline gives CDR1 MDHEN, CDR2 SYDVKM. This CDR3 comprises 14 residues.

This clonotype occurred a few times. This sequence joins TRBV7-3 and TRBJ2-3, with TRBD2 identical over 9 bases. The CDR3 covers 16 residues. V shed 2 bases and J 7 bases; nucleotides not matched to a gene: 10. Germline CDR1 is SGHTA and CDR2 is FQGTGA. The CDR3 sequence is CASSLERSSGANTQYF. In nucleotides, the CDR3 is TGTGCCAGCAGCTTAGAACGATCTAGCGGGGCCAATACGCAGTATTTT.

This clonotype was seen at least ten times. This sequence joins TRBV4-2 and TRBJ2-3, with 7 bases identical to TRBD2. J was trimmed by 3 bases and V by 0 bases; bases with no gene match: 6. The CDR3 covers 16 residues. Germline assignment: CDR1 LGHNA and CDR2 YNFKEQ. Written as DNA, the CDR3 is TGTGCCAGCAGCCAAGAACCAGCGGGGCCAACAGATACGCAGTATTTT. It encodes CASSQEPAGPTDTQYF.

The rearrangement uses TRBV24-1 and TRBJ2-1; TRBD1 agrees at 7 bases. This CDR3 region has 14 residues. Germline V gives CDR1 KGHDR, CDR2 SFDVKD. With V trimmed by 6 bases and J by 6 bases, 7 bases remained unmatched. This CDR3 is CATSRRGSGNEQFF. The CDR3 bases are TGTGCCACCAGTCGCAGGGGGTCCGGCAATGAGCAGTTCTTC.

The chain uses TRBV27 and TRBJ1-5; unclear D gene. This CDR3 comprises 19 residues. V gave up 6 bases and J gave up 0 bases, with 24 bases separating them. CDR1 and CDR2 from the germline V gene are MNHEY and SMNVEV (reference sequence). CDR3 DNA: TGTGCCAGCAGCCCAATAAGTACCGCGATCGCTTATAGCAATCAGCCCCAGCATTTT. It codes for CASSPISTAIAYSNQPQHF.

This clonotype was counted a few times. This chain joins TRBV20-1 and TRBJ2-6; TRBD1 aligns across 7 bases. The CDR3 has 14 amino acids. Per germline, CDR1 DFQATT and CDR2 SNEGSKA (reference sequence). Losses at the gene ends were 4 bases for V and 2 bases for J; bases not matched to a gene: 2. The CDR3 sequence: CSAKTGTGANVLTF. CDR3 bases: TGCAGTGCTAAGACAGGGACTGGGGCCAACGTCCTGACTTTC.

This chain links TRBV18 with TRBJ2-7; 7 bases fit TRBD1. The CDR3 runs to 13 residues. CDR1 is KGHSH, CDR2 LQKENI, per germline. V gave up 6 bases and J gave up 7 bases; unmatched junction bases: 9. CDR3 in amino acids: CASSPGQATEQYF. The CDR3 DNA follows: TGTGCCAGCTCCCCCGGACAGGCCACAGAGCAGTACTTC.

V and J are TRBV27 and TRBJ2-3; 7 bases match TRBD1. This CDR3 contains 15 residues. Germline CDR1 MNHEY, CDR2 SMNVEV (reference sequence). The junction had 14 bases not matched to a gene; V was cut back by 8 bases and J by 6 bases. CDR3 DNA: TGTGCCAGCGTCTGGGACAGTGAAGATGGGGATACGCAGTATTTT. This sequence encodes CASVWDSEDGDTQYF.

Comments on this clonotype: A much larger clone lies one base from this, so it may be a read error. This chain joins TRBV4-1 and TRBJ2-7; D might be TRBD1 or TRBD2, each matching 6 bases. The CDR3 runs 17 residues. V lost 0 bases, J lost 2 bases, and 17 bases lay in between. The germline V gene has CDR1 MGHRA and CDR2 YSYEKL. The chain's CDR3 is CASSQEYRGRFPYEQYF. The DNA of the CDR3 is TGCGCCAGCAGCCAAGAGTACCGGGGGCGGTTTCCCTACGAGCAGTACTTC.

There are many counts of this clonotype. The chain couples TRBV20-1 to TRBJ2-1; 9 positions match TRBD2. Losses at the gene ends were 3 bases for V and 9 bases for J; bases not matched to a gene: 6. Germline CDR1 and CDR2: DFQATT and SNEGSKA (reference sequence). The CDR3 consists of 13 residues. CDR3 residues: CSASERGAGEQFF. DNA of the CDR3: TGCAGTGCTAGCGAGCGGGGGGCGGGTGAGCAGTTCTTC.

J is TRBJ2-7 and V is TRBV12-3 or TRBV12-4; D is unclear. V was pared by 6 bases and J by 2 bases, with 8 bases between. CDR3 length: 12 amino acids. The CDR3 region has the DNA TGTGCCAGCAGCCGTTTTACCTACGAGCAGTACTTC. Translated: CASSRFTYEQYF.

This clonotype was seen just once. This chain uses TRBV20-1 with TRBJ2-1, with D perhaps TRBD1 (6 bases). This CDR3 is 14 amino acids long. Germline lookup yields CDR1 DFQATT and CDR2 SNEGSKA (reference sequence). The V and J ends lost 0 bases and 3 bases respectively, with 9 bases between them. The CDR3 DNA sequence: TGCAGTGCTAGAGAGGGACATATCTACAATGAGCAGTTCTTC. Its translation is CSAREGHIYNEQFF.

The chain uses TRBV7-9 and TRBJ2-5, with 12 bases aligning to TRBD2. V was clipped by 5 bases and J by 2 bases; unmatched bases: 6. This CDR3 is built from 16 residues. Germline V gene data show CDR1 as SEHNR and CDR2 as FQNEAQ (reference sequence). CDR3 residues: CASSMTSGGSQETQYF. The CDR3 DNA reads TGTGCCAGCAGCATGACTAGCGGGGGCTCACAAGAGACCCAGTACTTC.

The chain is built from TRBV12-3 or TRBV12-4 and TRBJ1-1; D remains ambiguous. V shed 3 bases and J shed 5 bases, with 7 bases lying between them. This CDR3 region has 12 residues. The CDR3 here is CASSLYRTEAFF. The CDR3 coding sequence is TGTGCCAGCAGTTTGTATCGGACTGAAGCTTTCTTT.

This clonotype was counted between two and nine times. In DNA, the CDR3 is TGCAGTGCTCGGGGAGCGGAGGGGGAGACCCAGTACTTC. Protein: CSARGAEGETQYF. This chain uses TRBV20-1 with TRBJ2-5; D may be TRBD2 (6 bases). V lost 5 bases and J lost 5, with 15 bases in between. Per germline, CDR1 DFQATT and CDR2 SNEGSKA (reference sequence). The CDR3 length is 13 residues.

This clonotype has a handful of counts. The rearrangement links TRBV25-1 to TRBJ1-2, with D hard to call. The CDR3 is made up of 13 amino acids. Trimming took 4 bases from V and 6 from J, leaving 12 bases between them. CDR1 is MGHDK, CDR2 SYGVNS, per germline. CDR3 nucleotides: TGTGCCAGCAGTGGTCGGACTTGGGATGGCTACACCTTC. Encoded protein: CASSGRTWDGYTF.

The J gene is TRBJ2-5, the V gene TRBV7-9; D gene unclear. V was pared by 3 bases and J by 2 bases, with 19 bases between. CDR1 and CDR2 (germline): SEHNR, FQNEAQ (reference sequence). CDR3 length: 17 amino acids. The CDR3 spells CASSLPGQATKQETQYF. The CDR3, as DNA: TGTGCCAGCAGCTTGCCCGGGCAGGCAACAAAGCAAGAGACCCAGTACTTC.

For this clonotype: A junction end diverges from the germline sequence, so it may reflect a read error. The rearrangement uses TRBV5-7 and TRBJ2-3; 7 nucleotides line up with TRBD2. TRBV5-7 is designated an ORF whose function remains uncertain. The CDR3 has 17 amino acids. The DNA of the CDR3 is TGTGCCAGCAGCCCCCAAACCGGGACTATCGGGGCAGATACGCATTATTTT. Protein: CASSPQTGTIGADTHYF.

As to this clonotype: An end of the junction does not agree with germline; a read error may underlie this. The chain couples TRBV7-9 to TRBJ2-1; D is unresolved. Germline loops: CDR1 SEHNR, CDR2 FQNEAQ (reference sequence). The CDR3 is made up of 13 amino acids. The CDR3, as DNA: TGTGCCGGCAGCGTGTTAGGGCACAATGAGCAGTTCTTC. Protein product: CAGSVLGHNEQFF.

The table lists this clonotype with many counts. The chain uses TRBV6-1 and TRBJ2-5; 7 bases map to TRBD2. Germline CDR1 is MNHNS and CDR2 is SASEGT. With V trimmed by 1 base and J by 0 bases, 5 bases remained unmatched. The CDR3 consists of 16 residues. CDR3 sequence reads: CASSEEGAGYQETQYF. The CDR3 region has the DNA TGTGCCAGCAGTGAAGAGGGAGCGGGGTACCAAGAGACCCAGTACTTC.

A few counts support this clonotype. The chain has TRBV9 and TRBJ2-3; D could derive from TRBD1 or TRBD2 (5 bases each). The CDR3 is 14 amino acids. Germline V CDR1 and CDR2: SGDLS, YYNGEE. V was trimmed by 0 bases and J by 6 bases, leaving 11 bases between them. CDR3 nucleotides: TGTGCCAGCAGCGTAGTATCGGGGCCCGATACGCAGTATTTT. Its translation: CASSVVSGPDTQYF.

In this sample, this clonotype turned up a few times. The CDR3 region is CASSGDSYTQYF. The CDR3 DNA follows: TGTGCCAGCAGCGGCGATTCTTATACGCAGTATTTT. J is TRBJ2-3 and V is TRBV9; no definite D call. The V gene lost 3 bases and the J gene lost 7 bases, with 9 bases spanning the gap. Germline-derived CDR1 and CDR2 are SGDLS and YYNGEE. The CDR3 runs to 12 residues. Based on the CDR3 plus reference TRBV9 and TRBJ2-3, the full variable domain is DSGVTQTPKHLITATGQRVTLRCSPRSGDLSVYWYQQSLDQGLQFLIQYYNGEERAKGNILERFSAQQFPDLHSELNLSSLELGDSALYFCASSGDSYTQYFGPGTRLTVL.